Following are 19 T cell receptor beta chains from one sample sequenced in a study of cytomegalovirus exposure and HLA in healthy donors. The PCR had 60 Vbeta and 13 Jbeta primers. Some clones are missing from TCRdb's copy, which holds only in-frame ones; the method was immunoSEQ multiplex PCR. Of roughly 100,000 clones listed, more than 75% are singletons. The specimen sequenced was PBMCs. These receptors were obtained from a woman under 30 in good health and CMV-seropositive.

J is TRBJ1-5 and V is TRBV6-1; weak D call: TRBD1 (6 bases). The germline V and J ends were trimmed by 0 bases and 6 bases, with 12 bases remaining between them. The CDR3 is 15 residues long. In germline, CDR1 is MNHNS, CDR2 SASEGT. The CDR3, as DNA: TGTGCCAGCAGTGAAGCGCTTAACAGGGCTCAGCCCCAGCATTTT. This encodes CASSEALNRAQPQHF.

The chain combines TRBV27 with TRBJ2-1, with TRBD1 as a possible D gene (6 bases). The CDR3 loop spans 17 amino acids. The germline gives CDR1 MNHEY, CDR2 SMNVEV (reference sequence). Trimming took 1 base from V and 8 from J, leaving 21 bases between them. CDR3 region: CASSLLLGDIPGHEQFF. In nucleotides, the CDR3 is TGTGCCAGCAGTTTATTATTGGGGGACATACCGGGTCATGAGCAGTTCTTC.

In nucleotides, the CDR3 is TGCGCCAGCAGCTCGGGACTAGCGGGGATTGAGACCCAGTACTTC. Its protein is CASSSGLAGIETQYF. This sequence joins TRBV5-1 and TRBJ2-5; 13 nucleotides agree with TRBD2. Unmatched junction bases numbered 4, after V lost 3 bases and J lost 5 bases. The CDR3 contains 15 residues. Germline V gene sequence: CDR1 SGHRS, CDR2 YFSETQ.

V gene TRBV9 combines with J gene TRBJ2-7; D not certain. Germline V gene sequence: CDR1 SGDLS, CDR2 YYNGEE. Trimming stripped 1 base from V and 1 base from J, with 18 bases between. This CDR3 contains 17 residues. CDR3 region: CASSVKRKEKRSYEQYF. CDR3 nucleotides: TGTGCCAGCAGCGTAAAAAGGAAGGAGAAGAGGTCCTACGAGCAGTACTTC. The variable domain in full, completed from reference TRBV9 and TRBJ2-7, reads DSGVTQTPKHLITATGQRVTLRCSPRSGDLSVYWYQQSLDQGLQFLIQYYNGEERAKGNILERFSAQQFPDLHSELNLSSLELGDSALYFCASSVKRKEKRSYEQYFGPGTRLTVT.

The CDR3 here is CASSEASPGGVPIPFEAFF. CDR3 in DNA: TGTGCCAGCAGTGAAGCATCCCCCGGGGGGGTTCCAATCCCCTTCGAAGCTTTCTTT. The V and J genes are TRBV6-1 and TRBJ1-1; D might be TRBD1 (5 bases). The CDR3 runs 19 residues. Germline assignment: CDR1 MNHNS and CDR2 SASEGT. V lost 0 bases and J 8 bases, leaving 28 bases between the germline ends.

The V and J genes are TRBV2 and TRBJ2-7, with 7 bases lining up with TRBD1. CDR1 SNHLY and CDR2 FYNNEI come from the germline V gene. Losses at the gene ends were 7 bases for V and 5 bases for J; bases not matched to a gene: 11. CDR3 length: 14 amino acids. The CDR3 coding sequence is TGTGCCAGCAAGACCCGAGACAGGGTCCACGAGCAGTACTTC. It specifies CASKTRDRVHEQYF.

The chain links TRBV14 to TRBJ2-5; TRBD2 matches 11 bases. Trimming took 6 bases from V and 1 from J; bases not matched to a gene: 4. CDR1 is SGHDN, CDR2 FVKESK, per germline. The length of the CDR3 is 15 residues. CDR3 amino acids: CASSPGLAAQETQYF. The DNA for the CDR3 is TGTGCCAGCAGTCCGGGACTAGCGGCCCAAGAGACCCAGTACTTC.

The count of this clone is one. This chain joins TRBV21-1 and TRBJ2-4; TRBD2 was called by the table and not checked on the DNA. TRBV21-1 is designated a pseudogene. This CDR3 is built from 18 residues. Here the CDR3 reads CASSKGGALAAAKNIQYF. DNA for the CDR3: TGTGCCAGCAGCAAAGGGGGGGCACTAGCGGCCGCCAAAAACATTCAGTACTTC.

This chain links TRBV11-2 with TRBJ2-3; possibly TRBD2 for D (6 bases). Trimming stripped 0 bases from V and 9 bases from J, with 19 bases between. The CDR3 length is 16 residues. The germline V gene encodes CDR1 SGHAT and CDR2 FQNNGV. The CDR3 coding sequence is TGTGCCAGCAGCTTAGAGTTTGGCGGGGCGGGTGGGACGCAGTATTTT. Protein sequence: CASSLEFGGAGGTQYF.

CDR3 bases: TGCAGCGTTGAAGGGGGGGTCAATGAGCAGTTCTTC. Its protein product is CSVEGGVNEQFF. The rearrangement uses TRBV29-1 and TRBJ2-1; maybe TRBD2 (6 bases). The CDR3 is 12 residues long. Trimming cost V 1 base and J 6 bases, with 7 bases left between them. Germline V gives CDR1 SQVTM, CDR2 ANQGSEA.

The gene calls are TRBV20-1 and TRBJ2-5; possible D gene TRBD1, 5 bases. The CDR3 is 11 residues long. CDR1 DFQATT and CDR2 SNEGSKA come from the germline V gene (reference sequence). V gave up 4 bases and J gave up 3 bases, with 6 bases separating them. The CDR3, as DNA: TGCAGTGCTAACAGGAAAGAGACCCAGTACTTC. This encodes CSANRKETQYF.

V is TRBV7-6 and J is TRBJ2-1; 13 nucleotides match TRBD2. The CDR3 length is 18 residues. The junction had 17 bases not matched to a gene; V was cut back by 7 bases and J by 8 bases. Looked up from germline, CDR1 is SGHVS and CDR2 is FNYEAQ. The CDR3 sequence: CASTKLGGTSGVGDEQFF. DNA for the CDR3: TGTGCCAGCACCAAGTTAGGGGGGACTAGCGGGGTAGGGGATGAGCAGTTCTTC. Drawing the rest from reference TRBV7-6 and TRBJ2-1, the complete variable domain is GAGVSQSPRYKVTKRGQDVALRCDPISGHVSLYWYRQALGQGPEFLTYFNYEAQQDKSGLPNDRFSAERPEGSISTLTIQRTEQRDSAMYRCASTKLGGTSGVGDEQFFGPGTRLTVL.

The chain employs TRBV14 and TRBJ2-3, with 8 bases that match TRBD2. This CDR3 is built from 16 residues. V lost 2 bases and J lost 4; bases outside the gene matches: 8. CDR1 is SGHDN and CDR2 is FVKESK in the germline V gene. The CDR3 here is CASSQISGRRSDTQYF. The CDR3, as DNA: TGTGCCAGCAGCCAAATAAGCGGGAGAAGATCAGATACGCAGTATTTT.

The chain is built from TRBV5-4 and TRBJ1-6; 8 bases line up with TRBD1. The CDR3 covers 16 residues. Germline values: CDR1 SGHNT, CDR2 YYREEE (reference sequence). J gave up 8 bases and V 4 bases, and 11 bases lay outside the gene matches. The CDR3 nucleotides are TGTGCCAGCAGCCCAGGACAGGGCCTATTGGATTCACCCCTCCACTTT. This encodes CASSPGQGLLDSPLHF.

This clone was recorded only once. This chain joins TRBV9 and TRBJ2-1; 9 nucleotides line up with TRBD2. Trimming cost V 4 bases and J 3 bases; bases outside gene matches: 20. Germline CDR1 and CDR2: SGDLS and YYNGEE. This CDR3 contains 20 residues. The CDR3: CASSSQGGRGGIRIYNEQFF. CDR3 nucleotide sequence: TGTGCCAGCAGCTCCCAGGGAGGGCGGGGGGGGATACGCATCTACAATGAGCAGTTCTTC.

The CDR3 here is CSPQQVLSGANVLTF. CDR3 nucleotide sequence: TGCAGCCCACAACAGGTACTCTCTGGGGCCAACGTCCTGACTTTC. V gene TRBV29-1 combines with J gene TRBJ2-6; a weak D match, TRBD1 (5 bases). V was pared by 8 bases and J by 0 bases, with 14 bases between. This CDR3 has 15 residues. From germline, CDR1 is SQVTM and CDR2 ANQGSEA.

The CDR3 coding sequence is TGTGCCAGCAGCCCCAACCGGGACTCTTCCTACGAGCAGTACTTC. Translated: CASSPNRDSSYEQYF. This chain connects TRBV11-3 to TRBJ2-7, with D perhaps matching TRBD2 (6 bases). The CDR3 is made up of 15 amino acids. Germline CDR1 and CDR2: SGHNT and YENEEA. Trimming pared 5 bases from V and 1 base from J, leaving 15 bases between.

The V and J genes are TRBV13 and TRBJ2-4; D is undetermined. CDR3 length: 14 residues. CDR1 PRHDT and CDR2 FYEKMQ come from the germline V gene (reference sequence). V lost 2 bases and J 0 bases, leaving 5 bases between the germline ends. CDR3: CASSLYIAKNIQYF. For the CDR3, the DNA is TGTGCCAGCAGCTTATATATAGCCAAAAACATTCAGTACTTC.

The CDR3 DNA follows: TGTGCCTGGACAGGGAATTATAATTCACCCCTCCACTTT. It encodes CAWTGNYNSPLHF. This rearrangement joins TRBV30 to TRBJ1-6; D may be TRBD1 (5 bases). Germline CDR1 GTSNPN, CDR2 SVGIG (reference sequence). The V gene lost 4 bases and the J gene lost 4 bases, with 8 bases spanning the gap. The CDR3 consists of 13 residues.